This T cell receptor (beta chain) was sequenced for a study of neurological immune-mediated disorders. The CDR3 covers 13 residues. Germline CDR1 reads SEHNR; CDR2 reads FQNEAQ (reference sequence). Trimming removed 8 bases from V and 2 bases from J, with 7 bases in between. By share of the sample, this clonotype is medium-sized. TCRdb reprocessed the 5' RACE reads with MiXCR, giving one entry per CDR3 protein. This sample has approximately 40,000 distinct CDR3 sequences; roughly 13% occur once, and the top ten carry roughly 1.2%. Volunteers from a blood bank in Maryland, USA, constituted the healthy controls.

This TCR derives from a female donor in good health. The chain combines TRBV7-9 with TRBJ2-6; D call uncertain. Material for sequencing was PBMCs. The CDR3: CASSDTGANVLTF. The CDR3 nucleotides are TGTGCCAGCTCTGATACTGGGGCCAACGTCCTGACTTTC.